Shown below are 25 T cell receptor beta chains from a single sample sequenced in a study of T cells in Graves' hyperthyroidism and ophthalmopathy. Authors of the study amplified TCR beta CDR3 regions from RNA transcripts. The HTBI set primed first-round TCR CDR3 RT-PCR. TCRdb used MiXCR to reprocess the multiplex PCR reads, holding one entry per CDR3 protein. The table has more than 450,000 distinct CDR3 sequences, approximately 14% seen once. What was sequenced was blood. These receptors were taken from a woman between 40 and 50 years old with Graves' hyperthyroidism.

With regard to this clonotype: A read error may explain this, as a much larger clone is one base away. Here the CDR3 DNA reads TGTGCCAGCAGCCAAGCTGAAACCACCGGGGAGCTGTTTTTT. Its translation is CASSQAETTGELFF. This chain uses TRBV3-1 with TRBJ2-2; no clear D. This CDR3 has 14 residues. Deletions cut 1 base from V and 4 bases from J, with 7 bases between. Germline CDR1 reads LGHDT; CDR2 reads YNNKEL (reference sequence).

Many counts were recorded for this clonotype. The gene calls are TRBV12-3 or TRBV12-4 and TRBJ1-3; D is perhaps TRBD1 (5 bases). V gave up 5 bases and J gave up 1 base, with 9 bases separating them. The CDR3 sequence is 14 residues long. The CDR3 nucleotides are TGTGCCAGCAGTCGCAGGGATTCTGGAAACACCATATATTTT. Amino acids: CASSRRDSGNTIYF.

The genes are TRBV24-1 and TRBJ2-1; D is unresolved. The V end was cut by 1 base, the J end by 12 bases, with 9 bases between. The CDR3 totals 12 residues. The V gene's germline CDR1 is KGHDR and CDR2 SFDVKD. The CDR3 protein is CATSDLLPVQFF. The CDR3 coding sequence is TGTGCCACCAGTGATTTATTACCGGTGCAGTTCTTC.

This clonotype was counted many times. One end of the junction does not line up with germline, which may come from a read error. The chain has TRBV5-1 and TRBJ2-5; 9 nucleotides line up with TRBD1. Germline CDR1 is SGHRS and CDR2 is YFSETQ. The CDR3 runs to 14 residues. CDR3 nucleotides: TGTGCCAGCAGCTTGACAGGGGGACAAGAGACCCAGTACTTC. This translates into CASSLTGGQETQYF.

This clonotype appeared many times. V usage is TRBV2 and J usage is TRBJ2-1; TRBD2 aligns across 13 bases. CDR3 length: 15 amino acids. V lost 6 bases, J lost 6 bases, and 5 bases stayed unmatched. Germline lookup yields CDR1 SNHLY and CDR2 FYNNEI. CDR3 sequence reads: CASRDGTSGTNEQFF. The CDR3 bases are TGTGCCAGCAGGGACGGGACTAGCGGGACCAATGAGCAGTTCTTC.

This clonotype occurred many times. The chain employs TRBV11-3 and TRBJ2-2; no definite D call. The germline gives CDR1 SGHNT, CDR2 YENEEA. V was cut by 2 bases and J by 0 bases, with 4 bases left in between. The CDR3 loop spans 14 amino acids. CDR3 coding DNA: TGTGCCAGCAGCTTATCCACGAACACCGGGGAGCTGTTTTTT. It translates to CASSLSTNTGELFF.

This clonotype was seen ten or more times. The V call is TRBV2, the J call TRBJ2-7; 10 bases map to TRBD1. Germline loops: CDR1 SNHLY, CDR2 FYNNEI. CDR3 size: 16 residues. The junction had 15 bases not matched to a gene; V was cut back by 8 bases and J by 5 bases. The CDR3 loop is CASEEMGQGFVDEQYF. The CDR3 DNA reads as TGTGCCAGCGAAGAGATGGGACAGGGGTTCGTGGACGAGCAGTACTTC. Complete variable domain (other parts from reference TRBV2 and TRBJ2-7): EPEVTQTPSHQVTQMGQEVILRCVPISNHLYFYWYRQILGQKVEFLVSFYNNEISEKSEIFDDQFSVERPDGSNFTLKIRSTKLEDSAMYFCASEEMGQGFVDEQYFGPGTRLTVT.

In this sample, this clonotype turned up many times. DNA for the CDR3: TGTGCCAGCAGCTTAAACAGTGACAATGAGCAGTTCTTC. Translating it yields CASSLNSDNEQFF. This chain connects TRBV11-3 to TRBJ2-1; D gene unclear. Trimming took 2 bases from V and 5 from J, leaving 7 bases between them. The CDR3 totals 13 residues. The germline gives CDR1 SGHNT, CDR2 YENEEA.

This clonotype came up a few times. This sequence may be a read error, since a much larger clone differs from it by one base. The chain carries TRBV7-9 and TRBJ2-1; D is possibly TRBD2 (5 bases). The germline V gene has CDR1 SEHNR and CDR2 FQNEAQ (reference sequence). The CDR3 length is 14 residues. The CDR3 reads CVSSLVLALNEQFF. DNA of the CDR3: TGTGTCAGCAGCTTAGTTTTAGCGCTCAATGAGCAGTTCTTC.

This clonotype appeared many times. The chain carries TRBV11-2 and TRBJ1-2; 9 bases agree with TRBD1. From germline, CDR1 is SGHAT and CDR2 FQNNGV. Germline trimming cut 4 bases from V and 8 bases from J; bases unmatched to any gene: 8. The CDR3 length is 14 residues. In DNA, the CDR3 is TGTGCCAGCAGCTCGGACAGGGGAGTAGAGGGCTACACCTTC. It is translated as CASSSDRGVEGYTF.

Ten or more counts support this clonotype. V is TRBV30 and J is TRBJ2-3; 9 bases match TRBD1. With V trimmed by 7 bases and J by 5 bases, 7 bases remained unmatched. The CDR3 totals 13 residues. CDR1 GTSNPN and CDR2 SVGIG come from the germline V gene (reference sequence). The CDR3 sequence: CASSPTGGDTQYF. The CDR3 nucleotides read TGTGCCTCATCCCCGACAGGGGGAGATACGCAGTATTTT.

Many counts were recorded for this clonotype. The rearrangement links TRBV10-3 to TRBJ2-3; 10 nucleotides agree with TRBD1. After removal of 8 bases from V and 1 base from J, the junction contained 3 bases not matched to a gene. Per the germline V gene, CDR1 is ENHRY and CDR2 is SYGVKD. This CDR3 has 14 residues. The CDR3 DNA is TGTGCCATCCAAGGGACAGGGGGCACAGATACGCAGTATTTT. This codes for CAIQGTGGTDTQYF.

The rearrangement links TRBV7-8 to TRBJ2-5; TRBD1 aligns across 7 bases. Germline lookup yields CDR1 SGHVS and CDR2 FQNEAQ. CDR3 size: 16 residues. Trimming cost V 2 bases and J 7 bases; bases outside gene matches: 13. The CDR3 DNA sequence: TGTGCCAGCAGCTTACGGACAGGATTATCCAAGAGGACCCAGTACTTC. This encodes CASSLRTGLSKRTQYF.

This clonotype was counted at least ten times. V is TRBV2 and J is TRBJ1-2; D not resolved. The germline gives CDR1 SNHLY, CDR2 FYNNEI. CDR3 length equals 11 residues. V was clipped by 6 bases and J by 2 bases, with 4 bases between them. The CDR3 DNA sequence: TGTGCCAGCAGCGAGAACTATGGCTACACCTTC. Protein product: CASSENYGYTF.

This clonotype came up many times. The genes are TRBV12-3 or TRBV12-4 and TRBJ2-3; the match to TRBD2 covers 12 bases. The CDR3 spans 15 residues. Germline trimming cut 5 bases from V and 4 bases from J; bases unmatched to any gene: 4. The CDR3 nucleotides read TGTGCCAGCAGTGTGACTAGCGGGAGTGCAGATACGCAGTATTTT. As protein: CASSVTSGSADTQYF.

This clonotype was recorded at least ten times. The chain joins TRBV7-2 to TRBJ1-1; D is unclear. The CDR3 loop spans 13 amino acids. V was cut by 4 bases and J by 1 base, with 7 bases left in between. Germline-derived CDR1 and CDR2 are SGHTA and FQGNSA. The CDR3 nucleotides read TGTGCCAGCAGCTATACTCCGAACACTGAAGCTTTCTTT. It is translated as CASSYTPNTEAFF.

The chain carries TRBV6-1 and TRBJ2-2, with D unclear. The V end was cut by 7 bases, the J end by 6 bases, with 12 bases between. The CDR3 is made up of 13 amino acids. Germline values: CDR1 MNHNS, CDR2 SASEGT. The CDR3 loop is CASTEGYPGELFF. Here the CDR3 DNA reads TGTGCCAGCACCGAAGGGTATCCCGGGGAGCTGTTTTTT.

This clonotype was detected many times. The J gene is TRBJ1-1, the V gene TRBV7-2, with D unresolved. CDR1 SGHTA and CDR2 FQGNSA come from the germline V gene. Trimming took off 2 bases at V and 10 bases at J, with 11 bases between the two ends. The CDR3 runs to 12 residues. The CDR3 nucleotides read TGTGCCAGCAGCTTAAACGGAAGAAGAGCTTTCTTT. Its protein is CASSLNGRRAFF. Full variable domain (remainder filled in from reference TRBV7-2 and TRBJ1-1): GAGVSQSPSNKVTEKGKDVELRCDPISGHTALYWYRQSLGQGLEFLIYFQGNSAPDKSGLPSDRFSAERTGGSVSTLTIQRTQQEDSAVYLCASSLNGRRAFFGQGTRLTVV.

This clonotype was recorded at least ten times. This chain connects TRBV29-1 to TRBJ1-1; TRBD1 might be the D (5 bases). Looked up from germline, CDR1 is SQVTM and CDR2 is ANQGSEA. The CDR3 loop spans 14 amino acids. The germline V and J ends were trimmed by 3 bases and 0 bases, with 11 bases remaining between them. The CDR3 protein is CSVEGRLMNTEAFF. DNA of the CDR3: TGCAGCGTTGAGGGACGGCTTATGAACACTGAAGCTTTCTTT.

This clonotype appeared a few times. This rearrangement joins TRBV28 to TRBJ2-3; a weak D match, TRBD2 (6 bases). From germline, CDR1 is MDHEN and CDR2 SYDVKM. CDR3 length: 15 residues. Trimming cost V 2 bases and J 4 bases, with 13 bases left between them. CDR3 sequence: CASSLIAENADTQYF. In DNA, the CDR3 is TGTGCCAGCAGTTTAATAGCGGAGAATGCAGATACGCAGTATTTT.

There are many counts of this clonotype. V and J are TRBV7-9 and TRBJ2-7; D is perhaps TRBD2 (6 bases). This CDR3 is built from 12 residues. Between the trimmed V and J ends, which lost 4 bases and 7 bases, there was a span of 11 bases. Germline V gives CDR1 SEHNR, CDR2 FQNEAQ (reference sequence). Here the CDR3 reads CASSSGSREQYF. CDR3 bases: TGTGCCAGCAGCTCCGGGAGTCGGGAGCAGTACTTC.

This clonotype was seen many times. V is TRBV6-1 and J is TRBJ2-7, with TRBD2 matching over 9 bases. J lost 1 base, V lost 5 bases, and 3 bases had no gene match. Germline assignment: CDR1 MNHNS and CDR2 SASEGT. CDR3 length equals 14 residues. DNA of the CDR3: TGTGCCAGCAGTCGCGGGAGGGATTCCTACGAGCAGTACTTC. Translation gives CASSRGRDSYEQYF.

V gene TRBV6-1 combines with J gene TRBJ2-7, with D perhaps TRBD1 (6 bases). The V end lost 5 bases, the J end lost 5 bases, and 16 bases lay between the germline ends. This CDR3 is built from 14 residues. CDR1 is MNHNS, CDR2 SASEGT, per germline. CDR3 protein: CASSSDSTRNEQYF. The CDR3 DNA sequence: TGTGCCAGCAGTTCGGACAGTACGCGGAACGAGCAGTACTTC.

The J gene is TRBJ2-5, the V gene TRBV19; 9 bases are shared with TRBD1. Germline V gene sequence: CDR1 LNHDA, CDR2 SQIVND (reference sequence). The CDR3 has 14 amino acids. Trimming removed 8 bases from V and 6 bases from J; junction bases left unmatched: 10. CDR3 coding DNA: TGTGCCAGTCGAGCCGGGACAGGGCACCAGACCCAGTACTTC. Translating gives CASRAGTGHQTQYF.

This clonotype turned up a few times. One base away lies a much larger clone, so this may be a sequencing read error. The CDR3: CASSSAGLCTEAFF. Here the CDR3 DNA reads TGTGCCAGCAGCTCGGCAGGGCTTTGCACTGAAGCTTTCTTT. The J gene is TRBJ1-1, the V gene TRBV11-1; D is possibly TRBD1 (5 bases). CDR1 SGHAT and CDR2 FQDESV come from the germline V gene (reference sequence). CDR3 length: 14 amino acids. V was cut by 4 bases and J by 4 bases, with 13 bases left in between. Filled out from reference TRBV11-1 and TRBJ1-1, the complete variable domain reads EAEVAQSPRYKITEKSQAVAFWCDPISGHATLYWYRQILGQGPELLVQFQDESVVDDSQLPKDRFSAERLKGVDSTLKIQPAELGDSAMYLCASSSAGLCTEAFFGQGTRLTVV.